This T cell receptor beta chain was sequenced in a study of post-analysis software for immune sequencing data. Overall study findings and caveats: Elevated frequency relative to controls characterized four to six TRBV segments in patients, TRBV5-6, TRBV5-1 and TRBV20-1 among them. Analysis by F measure revealed that same-batch samples clustered strongly together.

The sample holds many counts of this clonotype. Its antigen is currently unknown. The library was made from cDNA and included unique molecular identifiers. Each CDR3 protein gets one entry after TCRdb re-called the PCR reads with MiXCR. The repertoire holds 170,000 or so distinct CDR3 sequences, with about 29% as singletons. The CDR3 loop spans 14 amino acids. Deletions cut 6 bases from V and 4 bases from J, with 19 bases between. Germline CDR1 DFQATT, CDR2 SNEGSKA (reference sequence). Sequencing used blood. The chain uses TRBV20-1 and TRBJ2-7; D may correspond to TRBD1 or TRBD2 (6 bases each). This receptor was identified in a girl under 18 with multiple sclerosis. CDR3 in DNA: TGCAGTGCCCAAAAACCATTAGGGGGGTACGAGCAGTACTTC. Translation gives CSAQKPLGGYEQYF.